The clone carrying this TCR beta chain appeared a few times. The germline V gene encodes CDR1 MGHRA and CDR2 YSYEKL. The V and J ends lost 5 bases and 6 bases, in that order; junction bases with no gene match: 11. The CDR3 extends over 15 amino acids. These data come from a study of blood T cell repertoires in COVID-19. Study-wide background: The origin of the acute and convalescent COVID-19 samples was the United States, Italy and Spain. Sources were T cells, B-cell-depleted T cells, or PBMCs; the material itself was cDNA or gDNA.

As processed by the authors: Reference gene primer amplification in the assay estimated nucleated cell counts. Generated by immunoSEQ multiplex PCR, the TCRdb table keeps only in-frame clones and is missing some. The D gene and trimming were derived from the DNA, and the V and J assignments and clone size from that table. The sample has approximately 300,000 clones; more than 70% are singletons. The rearrangement joins TRBV4-1 to TRBJ1-2, with TRBD1 matching 8 bases. What was sequenced was peripheral blood. This receptor was obtained from a woman in her fifties or sixties with acute or convalescent COVID-19. The CDR3, as DNA: TGCGCCAGCAGCAAGCCCGGACAGGGAAAGGATGGCTACACCTTC. This codes for CASSKPGQGKDGYTF.